This is a list of T cell receptor beta chains from one sample in a study of blood T cells in healthy people across ages. TCRdb re-called the 5' RACE reads with MiXCR, one entry per CDR3 protein. Seen here are around 1,500,000 distinct CDR3 sequences, approximately 38% observed once, and the top ten hold under 8%. The sample comprised blood. The receptors here all came from a woman younger than 35 in good health. The CDR3 runs from the conserved cysteine through the conserved F or W.

>TRBV5-1|18|TRBJ1-1
CASSSLPTGMGLETEAFF
>TRBV11-2|15|TRBJ2-3
CASSHAGDSTDTQYF
>TRBV30|13|TRBJ1-5
CAWSTRGLQPQHF
>TRBV12-3/TRBV12-4|11|TRBJ1-2
CASSWAGGYTF
>TRBV5-5|17|TRBJ1-6
CASSLAAQAKKTAPLHF
>TRBV6-5|14|TRBJ2-1
CASSTGHTGDEQFF
>TRBV6-2/TRBV6-3|11|TRBJ2-7
CASSNFYEQYF
>TRBV11-3|13|TRBJ1-4
CASSLEGNEKLFF
>TRBV10-3|15|TRBJ2-7
CAISIPTGTSYEQYF
>TRBV7-9|15|TRBJ2-2
CASSLFGFGTGELFF
>TRBV6-5|14|TRBJ2-3
CASEGGGSADTQYF
>TRBV12-3/TRBV12-4|16|TRBJ2-7
CASSGRGTGKREEQYF
>TRBV6-5|15|TRBJ2-7
CASRTTGASSYEQYF
>TRBV29-1|13|TRBJ1-1
CSVEAGSNTEAFF
>TRBV12-3/TRBV12-4|17|TRBJ2-3
CASSFRRLAGETDTQYF
>TRBV7-9|14|TRBJ2-5
CASSFRRDSNEQYF
>TRBV4-1|16|TRBJ2-1
CASSYLQRSSYNEQFF
>TRBV6-6|13|TRBJ2-2
CASSDDRTGELFF
>TRBV2|14|TRBJ2-1
CASSRAELSNEQFF
>TRBV6-5|12|TRBJ2-7
CASSFRGREQYF
>TRBV12-3/TRBV12-4|15|TRBJ2-3
CASTTRGGHLLPQYF
>TRBV4-1|15|TRBJ2-1
CASSPLPVNYNEQFF
>TRBV29-1|15|TRBJ2-1
CSVALRLAGGNEQFF
>TRBV12-3/TRBV12-4|12|TRBJ1-2
CASSSSAGGYTF
>TRBV7-9|16|TRBJ2-3
CASSRDRSPSTDTQYF
>TRBV15|14|TRBJ1-2
CATSRDRSEGRYTF
>TRBV2|15|TRBJ2-5
CASRDPGTTYNEQYF
>TRBV6-1|15|TRBJ2-3
CASSYRQTSTDTQYF
>TRBV28|15|TRBJ1-5
CASSPSDRNRQPQHF
>TRBV29-1|14|TRBJ1-1
CSVQQGRVNTEAFF
>TRBV6-4|16|TRBJ2-1
CASSDSRLAAYNEQFF
>TRBV6-5|16|TRBJ2-7
CASSYSKQGGRYEQYF
>TRBV20-1|12|TRBJ2-1
CSARGLAPEQFF
>TRBV7-9|12|TRBJ1-1
CASSQGQREAFF
>TRBV7-9|16|TRBJ2-3
CASTPMAGGLTDTQYF
>TRBV27|17|TRBJ1-4
CASSLRFYRDINEKLFF
>TRBV28|10|.
CASSGNEQYF
>TRBV20-1|14|TRBJ2-1
CSGRGTMLYNEQFF
>TRBV6-5|16|TRBJ2-1
CASRTTGTSGFNEQFF
>TRBV6-1|13|TRBJ1-5
CASMDGSGQPQHF
>TRBV5-1|16|TRBJ1-4
CASTSSTSGTNEKLFF
>TRBV7-6|15|TRBJ2-2
CASSERGGGTGELFF
>TRBV6-5|16|TRBJ2-1
CASSYTGAGGVHEQFF
>TRBV29-1|13|TRBJ1-1
CSVELIDKGEAFF
>TRBV3-1|16|TRBJ2-2
CASSQEQIWGTGELFF
>TRBV6-5|14|TRBJ2-7
CASGLLQGSYEQYF
>TRBV21-1|14|TRBJ1-2
CASSKGTRERGYTF